This T cell receptor beta chain was documented in a study of blood T cell repertoires in COVID-19. Study details: The study drew acute and convalescent COVID-19 samples from the United States, Italy and Spain.

Germline assignment: CDR1 LGHNA and CDR2 YNFKEQ. The CDR3 is 16 residues long. Between the trimmed V and J ends, which lost 0 bases and 1 base, there was a span of 10 bases. Recruited during active infection, patients (from Seattle) were subsequently followed longitudinally. Clones were sequenced by immunoSEQ multiplex PCR, and TCRdb holds only the in-frame ones, with some missing. The sample lists about 200,000 clones, 85% to 95% occurring once. The source of this sequence is a man between 25 and 39 years old with COVID-19, enrolled during active disease. Sequencing was performed on peripheral blood. The chain links TRBV4-2 to TRBJ1-5; tentative D call: TRBD1 (6 bases). CDR3 in amino acids: CASSQEGAESNQPQHF. The CDR3 nucleotides are TGTGCCAGCAGCCAAGAGGGGGCAGAAAGCAATCAGCCCCAGCATTTT.